A selection of T cell receptor beta chains follows, all from one sample in a study of persistence of HIV-infected CD4 T cells. Antigens of these TCRs are unknown. Libraries were prepared by immunoSEQ multiplex PCR; TCRdb keeps only in-frame clonotypes and omits some of them. This sample has 25,000 to 35,000 clones; almost 85% occur once, and the top ten carry around 4.6%. Specimen: CD4+ T cells sorted from PBMCs after approximately 18-hour stimulation, collected from a patient who received antiretroviral therapy. All receptors derive from an adult man with HIV who was CMV-seropositive. Each CDR3 is given with its conserved first and last residue. The order of the fields is D gene, J gene, V gene, CDR3 protein. A D gene is named only where the DNA matches it firmly.

TRBD1,TRBJ1-1,TRBV2,CASRQGGYTEAFF
NA,TRBJ1-3,TRBV2,CASSGVTIYF
TRBD1,TRBJ2-7,TRBV7-3,CASSSGQGPAYEQYF
TRBD1,TRBJ1-2,TRBV5-1,CASSVRSGTGDNYGYTF
TRBD2,TRBJ2-3,TRBV15,CATSGGLAGTAGFFGTDTQYF
TRBD1,TRBJ2-7,TRBV28,CASSDPGQTSYEQYF
NA,TRBJ2-2,TRBV6-2/TRBV6-3,CASSYSPGGVNTGELFF
NA,TRBJ2-3,TRBV6-1,CASSEDFRAVSSTDTQYF
TRBD1,TRBJ2-7,TRBV6-5,CASAPGQGGYEQYF
NA,TRBJ1-1,TRBV28,CASRPPGGGATEAFF
NA,TRBJ1-2,TRBV12-3/TRBV12-4,CASSWIDGYGYTF
NA,TRBJ1-2,TRBV2,CASSGTSYSSYGYTF
NA,TRBJ2-1,TRBV2,CASNEMSSYNEQFF
TRBD1,TRBJ2-7,TRBV29-1,CSVGQGAYYEQYF
TRBD1,TRBJ1-1,TRBV11-3,CASSLGRQGAEAFF
NA,TRBJ1-6,TRBV3-1/TRBV3-2,CASSRRDNNSPLHF
TRBD1,TRBJ1-3,TRBV28,CASSPDRGRSGNTIYF
NA,TRBJ2-5,TRBV28,CASSFYETQYF
TRBD1,TRBJ1-3,TRBV7-2,CASSFRQGAAGNTIYF
TRBD1,TRBJ2-7,TRBV5-1,CASSFLPGGYYEQYF